This T cell receptor (beta chain) was observed in a study of cytomegalovirus exposure and HLA in healthy donors. Study-level information: A prior study identified some 100 million unique TCR beta sequences from some 180 million T cells.

Use of 60 Vbeta and 13 Jbeta primers characterized the PCR. Profiling relied on immunoSEQ multiplex PCR, and the TCRdb table lists in-frame clones only, not all of them. Found here are roughly 110,000 clones, approximately 81% of them singletons; the top ten hold approximately 2.1%. Trimming left V 4 bases short and J 7 bases short, with 17 bases between. The CDR3 has 14 residues. Per the germline V gene, CDR1 is MGHRA and CDR2 is YSYEKL. This clone was found once. The chain is built from TRBV4-1 and TRBJ2-7, with D perhaps matching TRBD2 (6 bases). Material for sequencing was PBMCs. The sequence was obtained from a man younger than 45 in good health and CMV-seronegative. This chain's CDR3 is CASSPLGGTGEQYF. The CDR3 nucleotides are TGCGCCAGCAGCCCATTGGGTGGGACTGGGGAGCAGTACTTC.